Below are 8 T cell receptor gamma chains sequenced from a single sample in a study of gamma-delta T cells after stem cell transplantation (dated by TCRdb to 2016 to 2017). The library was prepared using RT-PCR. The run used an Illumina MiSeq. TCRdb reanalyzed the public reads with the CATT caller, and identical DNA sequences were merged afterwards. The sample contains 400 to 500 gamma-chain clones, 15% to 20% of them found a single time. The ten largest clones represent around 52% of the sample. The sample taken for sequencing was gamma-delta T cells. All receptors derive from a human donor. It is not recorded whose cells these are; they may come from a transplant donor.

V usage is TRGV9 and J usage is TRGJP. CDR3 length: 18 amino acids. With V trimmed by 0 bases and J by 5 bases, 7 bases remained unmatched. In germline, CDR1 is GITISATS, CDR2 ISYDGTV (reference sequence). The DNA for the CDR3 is TGTGCCTTGTGGGAGGTGATCTCGGAAGAGTTGGGCAAAAAAATCAAGGTATTT. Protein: CALWEVISEELGKKIKVF.

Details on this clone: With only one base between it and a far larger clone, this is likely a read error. CDR3: CALWENEKLGKKIKVF. As DNA, the CDR3 is TGTGCCTTGTGGGAGAACGAAAAGTTGGGCAAAAAAATCAAGGTATTT. The chain joins TRGV9 to TRGJP. With V trimmed by 3 bases and J by 8 bases, 7 bases remained unmatched. Germline V gives CDR1 GITISATS, CDR2 ISYDGTV (reference sequence). The CDR3 is 16 amino acids.

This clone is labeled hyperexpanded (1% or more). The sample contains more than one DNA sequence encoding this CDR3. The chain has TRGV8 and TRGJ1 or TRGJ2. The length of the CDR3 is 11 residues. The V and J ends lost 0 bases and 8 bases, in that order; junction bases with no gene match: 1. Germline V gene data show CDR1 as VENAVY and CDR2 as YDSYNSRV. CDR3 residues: CATWDRDKKLF. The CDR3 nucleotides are TGTGCCACCTGGGATAGGGATAAGAAACTCTTT.

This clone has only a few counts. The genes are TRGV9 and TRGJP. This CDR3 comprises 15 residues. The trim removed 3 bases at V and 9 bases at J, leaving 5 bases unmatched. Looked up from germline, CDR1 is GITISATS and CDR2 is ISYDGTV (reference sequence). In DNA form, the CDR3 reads TGTGCCTTGTGGGAGCTCGGGTTGGGCAAAAAAATCAAGGTATTT. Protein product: CALWELGLGKKIKVF.

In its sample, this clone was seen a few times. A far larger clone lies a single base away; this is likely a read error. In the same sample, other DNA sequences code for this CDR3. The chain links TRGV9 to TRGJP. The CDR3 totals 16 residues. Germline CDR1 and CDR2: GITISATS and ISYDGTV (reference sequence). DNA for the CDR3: TGCGCCTTGTGGGAGAACGAAGAGTTGGGCAAAAAAATCAAGGTATTT. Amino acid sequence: CALWENEELGKKIKVF.

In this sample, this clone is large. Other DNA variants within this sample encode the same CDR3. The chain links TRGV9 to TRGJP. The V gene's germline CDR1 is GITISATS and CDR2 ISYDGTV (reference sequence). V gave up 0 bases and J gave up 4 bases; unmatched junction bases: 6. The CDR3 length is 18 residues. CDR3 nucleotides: TGTGCCTTGTGGGAGGTGCAACCCCAAGAGTTGGGCAAAAAAATCAAGGTATTT. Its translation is CALWEVQPQELGKKIKVF.

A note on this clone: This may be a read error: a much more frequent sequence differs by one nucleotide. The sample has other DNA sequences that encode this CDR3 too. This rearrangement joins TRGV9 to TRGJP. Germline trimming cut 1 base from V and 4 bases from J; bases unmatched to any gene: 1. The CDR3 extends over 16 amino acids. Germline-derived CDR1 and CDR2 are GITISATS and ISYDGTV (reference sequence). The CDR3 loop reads CALWEVQELGKKIKVF. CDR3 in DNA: TGTGCCTTGTGGGAGGTCCAAGAGTTGGGCAAAAAAATCAAGGTATTT.

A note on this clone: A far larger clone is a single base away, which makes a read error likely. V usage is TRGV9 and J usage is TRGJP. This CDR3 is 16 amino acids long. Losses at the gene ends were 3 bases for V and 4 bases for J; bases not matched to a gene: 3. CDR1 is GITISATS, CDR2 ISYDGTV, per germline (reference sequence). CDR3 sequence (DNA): TGTGCCTTGTGGGAGAACCAAGAGTTGGGCAAAAAAATCAAGGTATTT. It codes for CALWENQELGKKIKVF.